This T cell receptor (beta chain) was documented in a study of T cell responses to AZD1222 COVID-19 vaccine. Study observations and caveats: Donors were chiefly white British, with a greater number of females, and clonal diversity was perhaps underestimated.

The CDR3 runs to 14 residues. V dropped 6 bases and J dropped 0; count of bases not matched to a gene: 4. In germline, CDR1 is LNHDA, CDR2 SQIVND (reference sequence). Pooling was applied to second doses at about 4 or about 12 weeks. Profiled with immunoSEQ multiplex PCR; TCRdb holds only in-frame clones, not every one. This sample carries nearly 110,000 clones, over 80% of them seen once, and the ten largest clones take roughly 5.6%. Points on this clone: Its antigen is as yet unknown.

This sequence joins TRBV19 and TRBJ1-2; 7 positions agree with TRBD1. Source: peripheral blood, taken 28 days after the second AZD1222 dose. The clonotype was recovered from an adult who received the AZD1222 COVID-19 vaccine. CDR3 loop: CASSRGQTNYGYTF. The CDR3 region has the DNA TGTGCCAGTAGCAGGGGACAGACTAACTATGGCTACACCTTC.